The 9 T cell receptor beta chains presented below share a single source sample, sequenced in a study of T-cell reconstitution after alpha-beta-depleted transplantation in children (dated by TCRdb to between 2015 and 2016). According to the study, the label for this sample's treatment or condition signals: allogeneic hematopoietic cell transplantation with graft depleted of TCRalphabeta T cells and CD19 B cells. Library preparation was by PCR. The listed sequencing device is Illumina HiSeq 2500. Molecular barcoding was employed in the preparation of TCR libraries, with unique molecular identifiers being used to normalize TCRbeta repertoire quantification. Using fastp trimming at Q25 and MiXCR clonotype assembly, TCRdb reanalyzed the public sequencing data and kept in-frame beta chains. Records with the same CDR3 protein are collapsed into one entry carrying the most frequent genes and DNA. The sample includes a few hundred thousand distinct CDR3 sequences, with 43% observed a single time. Jointly, the top ten make up under 35% of the sample.

The sequences come from PBMCs, collected before TCRalphabeta/CD19-depleted stem cell transplant. The receptors were gathered from a girl aged 2-15 years with aplastic anemia, due to receive a stem cell transplant.

CDR3 protein: CASSQDPLGEGGGNTGELFF. In DNA form, the CDR3 reads TGTGCCAGCAGCCAAGATCCCTTAGGGGAGGGAGGCGGGAATACCGGGGAGCTGTTTTTT. V and J are TRBV3-1 and TRBJ2-2; 7 nucleotides align to TRBD2. Germline CDR1 is LGHDT and CDR2 is YNNKEL (reference sequence). V was clipped by 0 bases and J by 5 bases; unmatched bases: 18. This CDR3 region has 20 residues.

The table lists this clonotype with many counts. J is TRBJ2-1 and V is TRBV5-1; TRBD1 agrees at 7 bases. There are 14 residues in the CDR3. Germline loops: CDR1 SGHRS, CDR2 YFSETQ. The V gene end was trimmed by 4 bases and the J gene end by 4 bases; junction bases not matched to a gene: 5. The CDR3 DNA sequence: TGCGCCAGCAGCCAAGGACAGGTTTACAATGAGCAGTTCTTC. Protein: CASSQGQVYNEQFF.

This clonotype was seen many times. The CDR3 region is CSAQNGLAGGVSTDTQYF. CDR3 nucleotides: TGCAGTGCCCAGAATGGACTAGCGGGAGGGGTTAGCACAGATACGCAGTATTTT. The V and J genes are TRBV20-1 and TRBJ2-3, with 15 bases fitting TRBD2. Germline V lookup: CDR1 DFQATT, CDR2 SNEGSKA (reference sequence). V trimming: 6 bases; J trimming: 0 bases; junction bases outside the gene matches: 10. This CDR3 has 18 amino acids.

This clonotype was counted at least ten times. J is TRBJ2-4 and V is TRBV12-3 or TRBV12-4; D could derive from TRBD1 or TRBD2 (5 bases each). The CDR3 loop spans 15 amino acids. V was pared by 5 bases and J by 0 bases, with 11 bases between. CDR3 nucleotides: TGTGCCAGCAGTGGACGGGGCCTAGCCAAAAACATTCAGTACTTC. It is translated as CASSGRGLAKNIQYF.

The chain joins TRBV29-1 to TRBJ2-1; possible D gene TRBD2, 6 bases. The CDR3 extends over 14 amino acids. Germline CDR1 SQVTM, CDR2 ANQGSEA. V shed 4 bases and J shed 0 bases, with 10 bases lying between them. In DNA form, the CDR3 reads TGCAGCGTTGGTAGCGGCTTCTCCTACAATGAGCAGTTCTTC. It is translated as CSVGSGFSYNEQFF.

The chain carries TRBV7-8 and TRBJ2-1; either TRBD1 or TRBD2 may fit D (5 bases each). V lost 7 bases to trimming and J lost 4 bases, with 23 bases between them. Germline V lookup: CDR1 SGHVS, CDR2 FQNEAQ. The CDR3 runs 17 residues. The CDR3 DNA is TGTGCCAGCATCCCTCGAAATGGGCTAGCAGGGTACAATGAGCAGTTCTTC. Its protein product is CASIPRNGLAGYNEQFF.

In its sample, this clonotype was seen a few times. The chain links TRBV5-1 to TRBJ2-7; TRBD2 matches 10 bases. Trimming removed 4 bases from V and 3 bases from J; junction bases left unmatched: 7. Looked up from germline, CDR1 is SGHRS and CDR2 is YFSETQ. The CDR3 totals 15 residues. CDR3 sequence: CASSITSGEHYEQYF. CDR3 nucleotides: TGCGCCAGCAGCATCACTAGCGGGGAACACTACGAGCAGTACTTC.

This clonotype was seen ten or more times. The chain is built from TRBV20-1 and TRBJ2-1; TRBD2 aligns across 8 bases. Germline assignment: CDR1 DFQATT and CDR2 SNEGSKA (reference sequence). Trimming took 4 bases from V and 3 from J; bases not matched to a gene: 11. The length of the CDR3 is 16 residues. In nucleotides, the CDR3 is TGCAGTGCTATAAGAAAGGGGCGGGAGGACTACAATGAGCAGTTCTTC. It yields the protein CSAIRKGREDYNEQFF.

The chain links TRBV29-1 to TRBJ1-3; D unresolved. Germline V gene sequence: CDR1 SQVTM, CDR2 ANQGSEA. The V gene lost 7 bases and the J gene lost 4 bases, with 8 bases spanning the gap. The CDR3 is 11 residues long. The CDR3 sequence is CSAVWGNTIYF. The CDR3 bases are TGCAGCGCTGTCTGGGGAAACACCATATATTTT.